One sample yielded the 6 T cell receptor beta chains listed below, sequenced in a study of blood T cell repertoires in COVID-19. Repertoires were generated with immunoSEQ multiplex PCR, while TCRdb's copy carries only in-frame clones and drops some. This table holds tens of thousands of clones, roughly 90% found once. Sequenced input: peripheral blood. The receptors shown here come from a man aged 55 to 70 with acute or convalescent COVID-19.

The J gene is TRBJ1-4, the V gene TRBV5-8; 8 bases are a match to TRBD1. This CDR3 region has 15 residues. V shed 4 bases and J 3 bases; nucleotides not matched to a gene: 5. Germline loops: CDR1 SGHTS, CDR2 YDEGEE. This CDR3 reads CASSPGQGANEKLFF. Written as DNA, the CDR3 is TGTGCCAGCAGCCCCGGACAGGGCGCTAATGAAAAACTGTTTTTT.

V gene TRBV7-9 combines with J gene TRBJ1-2; maybe TRBD1 (5 bases). Trimming cost V 7 bases and J 6 bases, with 12 bases left between them. This CDR3 contains 12 residues. Germline CDR1 reads SEHNR; CDR2 reads FQNEAQ (reference sequence). CDR3 coding DNA: TGTGCCAGCACCTTCAGGGCTGATGGCTACACCTTC. This sequence encodes CASTFRADGYTF.

Notes on this clone: One junction end does not reproduce the germline sequence, and a read error may be involved. V is TRBV3-1 (or the pseudogene TRBV3-2) and J is TRBJ2-1, with D perhaps TRBD1 (5 bases). The germline V gene encodes CDR1 LGHDT and CDR2 YNNKEL (reference sequence). The CDR3 is 16 amino acids. CDR3 coding DNA: TGTGCCAGAAGCCAAGGGGTGGGGCGGTGCCACAATGAGCAGTTCTTC. It yields the protein CARSQGVGRCHNEQFF.

This chain uses TRBV6-5 with TRBJ1-1, with TRBD1 matching over 7 bases. Germline lookup yields CDR1 MNHEY and CDR2 SVGAGI. There are 12 residues in the CDR3. V trimming: 4 bases; J trimming: 4 bases; junction bases outside the gene matches: 0. The CDR3 region has the DNA TGTGCCAGCAGTTCAGGGGGCACTGAAGCTTTCTTT. Its protein product is CASSSGGTEAFF.

This chain joins TRBV5-6 and TRBJ2-5; 10 nucleotides match TRBD1. The CDR3 spans 17 residues. Germline lookup yields CDR1 SGHDT and CDR2 YYEEEE. V lost 3 bases and J lost 1; bases outside the gene matches: 9. The CDR3 loop reads CASSSRKRQGAQETQYF. In nucleotides, the CDR3 is TGTGCCAGCAGCTCCCGGAAGAGACAGGGGGCCCAAGAGACCCAGTACTTC.

CDR3 sequence reads: CASSSSDRAGTF. CDR3 nucleotides: TGTGCCAGCAGTTCCTCGGACAGGGCGGGCACCTTC. The chain carries TRBV6-6 and TRBJ1-2, with TRBD1 matching 8 bases. After removal of 4 bases from V and 13 bases from J, the junction contained 8 bases not matched to a gene. This CDR3 is 12 amino acids long. The germline V gene has CDR1 MNHNY and CDR2 SVGAGI (reference sequence).